A single sample is the source of the 17 T cell receptor beta chains below, sequenced in a study of shared clonotypes between healthy human individuals (dated by TCRdb to 2020 to 2021). Library generation was performed with the immunoSEQ multiplex PCR assay. TCRdb's version of the immuneACCESS table is confined to in-frame rearrangements and falls short of the full clone set. An unresolved V gene accounts for under half of the shortfall where checked; the remainder is of unknown origin. Present in this sample are about 2 million clones, 95% of which were seen just once. The biggest ten clones account for 0.1% to 0.15% of the sample. What was sequenced was naive CD4+ T cells sorted from blood. Reading the label with the study, this specimen's cell subset or site is: CD45RA+ positively selected. These receptors came from a man aged 18-30 years in good health.

This clone has only one observation. A single base separates this from a much larger clone, so it may be a read error. The same CDR3 also results from other DNA sequences found in this sample. The V gene is TRBV5-1, the J gene TRBJ2-5; the D call may be TRBD1 or TRBD2 (5 bases each). CDR1 and CDR2 from the germline V gene are SGHRS and YFSETQ. V shed 5 bases and J shed 5 bases, with 7 bases lying between them. The CDR3 is 11 amino acids. The CDR3, as DNA: TGCGCCAGCAGAGAGGGGGAGACCCAGTACTTC. It specifies CASREGETQYF.

The rearrangement uses TRBV10-1 and TRBJ2-1; 10 bases fit TRBD2. The CDR3 extends over 15 amino acids. Trimming removed 3 bases from V and 9 bases from J; junction bases left unmatched: 8. Germline CDR1 WNHNN, CDR2 SYGVQD (reference sequence). The CDR3: CASSEGTLAGAEQFF. As DNA, the CDR3 is TGCGCCAGCAGTGAAGGGACTCTAGCGGGAGCTGAGCAGTTCTTC.

The CDR3 here is CASSEGQGSTDTQYF. CDR3 coding DNA: TGTGCCAGCAGTGAAGGCCAGGGGAGCACAGATACGCAGTATTTT. The V gene is TRBV6-1, the J gene TRBJ2-3; TRBD1 might be the D (6 bases). This CDR3 contains 15 residues. Germline CDR1 and CDR2: MNHNS and SASEGT. Between the trimmed V and J ends, which lost 1 base and 0 bases, there was a span of 8 bases.

The rearrangement uses TRBV4-3 and TRBJ2-7; 7 bases agree with TRBD2. The CDR3 consists of 15 residues. The V gene end was trimmed by 0 bases and the J gene end by 4 bases; junction bases not matched to a gene: 6. Germline V gene lookup returns CDR1 LGHNA and CDR2 YSLEER. The CDR3 DNA follows: TGCGCCAGCAGCCAAGAGCGCACTAGCGCTTACGAGCAGTACTTC. It yields the protein CASSQERTSAYEQYF.

The rearrangement uses TRBV11-3 and TRBJ2-2; 8 bases map to TRBD1. Germline values: CDR1 SGHNT, CDR2 YENEEA. The CDR3 loop spans 18 amino acids. The V and J ends lost 1 base and 5 bases, in that order; junction bases with no gene match: 12. CDR3 DNA: TGTGCCAGCAGCTTAGCCCCCGGGGCCAGGGGGCGTACCGGGGAGCTGTTTTTT. This sequence encodes CASSLAPGARGRTGELFF.

The chain employs TRBV7-9 and TRBJ1-4; D is unclear. Deletions cut 2 bases from V and 0 bases from J, with 7 bases between. CDR1 is SEHNR and CDR2 is FQNEAQ in the germline V gene (reference sequence). The CDR3 has 15 residues. CDR3 DNA sequence: TGTGCCAGCAGCTTACAAGATGCAACTAATGAAAAACTGTTTTTT. This encodes CASSLQDATNEKLFF.

The V and J genes are TRBV4-1 and TRBJ1-1, with TRBD1 matching over 9 bases. The germline V gene encodes CDR1 MGHRA and CDR2 YSYEKL. Trimming removed 2 bases from V and 0 bases from J; junction bases left unmatched: 7. The CDR3 has 17 residues. The CDR3 loop is CASSQPGQGRMNTEAFF. The DNA of the CDR3 is TGCGCCAGCAGCCAACCGGGACAGGGCCGGATGAACACTGAAGCTTTCTTT.

The chain combines TRBV28 with TRBJ2-2; D not certain. This CDR3 region has 13 residues. Trimming removed 5 bases at V and 5 bases at J, with 9 bases between. CDR1 is MDHEN, CDR2 SYDVKM, per germline. CDR3 amino acids: CASSPPVTGELFF. The CDR3 DNA follows: TGTGCCAGCAGTCCCCCAGTTACCGGGGAGCTGTTTTTT.

The chain has TRBV7-9 and TRBJ1-1; TRBD1 is a possible D gene (5 bases). Trimming left V 5 bases short and J 0 bases short, with 13 bases between. CDR3 size: 15 residues. Per the germline V gene, CDR1 is SEHNR and CDR2 is FQNEAQ (reference sequence). The CDR3 is CASSRTLPMNTEAFF. The CDR3 DNA reads as TGTGCCAGCAGCCGGACACTCCCAATGAACACTGAAGCTTTCTTT.

This chain joins TRBV5-5 and TRBJ1-5; a weak D match, TRBD1 (6 bases). Trimming removed 4 bases from V and 6 bases from J, with 14 bases in between. Germline loops: CDR1 SGHKS, CDR2 YYEKEE (reference sequence). The CDR3 extends over 14 amino acids. CDR3 sequence reads: CASSQDSQRQPQHF. The CDR3 DNA follows: TGTGCCAGCAGCCAGGACAGTCAACGTCAGCCCCAGCATTTT.

V and J are TRBV4-1 and TRBJ1-5; 8 bases match TRBD1. Trimming took 1 base from V and 3 from J; bases not matched to a gene: 5. The CDR3 consists of 16 residues. Germline loops: CDR1 MGHRA, CDR2 YSYEKL. The CDR3 sequence: CASSQGQGAYNQPQHF. The CDR3 DNA follows: TGCGCCAGCAGCCAAGGTCAGGGGGCCTACAATCAGCCCCAGCATTTT.

This chain uses TRBV5-4 with TRBJ2-7; possibly TRBD2 for D (6 bases). V shed 3 bases and J shed 4 bases, with 23 bases lying between them. The germline V gene encodes CDR1 SGHNT and CDR2 YYREEE (reference sequence). The CDR3 runs 17 residues. The CDR3, as DNA: TGTGCCAGCAGCTCCTATGGGACGAATGCGGGGCTATACGAGCAGTACTTC. Translation: CASSSYGTNAGLYEQYF.

Concerning this clone itself: A read error may explain this, as a much larger clone is one base away. The rearrangement links TRBV2 to TRBJ2-6; D is ambiguous. Germline V gene lookup returns CDR1 SNHLY and CDR2 FYNNEI. V was clipped by 11 bases and J by 0 bases, with 2 bases between them. The CDR3 is 11 residues long. The DNA of the CDR3 is TGTGCCTTCTCTGGGGCCAACGTCCTGACTTTC. This codes for CAFSGANVLTF.

The chain uses TRBV10-3 and TRBJ2-1; maybe TRBD1 (5 bases). The V end was cut by 3 bases, the J end by 4 bases, with 13 bases between. The CDR3 is made up of 15 amino acids. The germline V gene encodes CDR1 ENHRY and CDR2 SYGVKD. As DNA, the CDR3 is TGTGCCATCAGTGACCCGGTGACAGAATACAATGAGCAGTTCTTC. Translated, it gives CAISDPVTEYNEQFF.

The V and J genes are TRBV5-1 and TRBJ2-1; D remains ambiguous. Looked up from germline, CDR1 is SGHRS and CDR2 is YFSETQ. CDR3 length: 14 residues. V was clipped by 4 bases and J by 7 bases, with 15 bases between them. CDR3 coding DNA: TGCGCCAGCAGCCGGGCCGAGGTCCGTAATGAGCAGTTCTTC. It specifies CASSRAEVRNEQFF.

This chain links TRBV30 with TRBJ1-2; D call uncertain. The germline CDR1 and CDR2 sequences are GTSNPN and SVGIG (reference sequence). This CDR3 has 15 amino acids. The CDR3 DNA is TGTGCGGAGGTCCTCGCCCCCCTATTGGACTATGGCTACACCTTC. This translates into CAEVLAPLLDYGYTF.

This rearrangement joins TRBV30 to TRBJ1-6, with D possibly matching TRBD1 (6 bases). The CDR3 is 18 amino acids. The germline CDR1 and CDR2 sequences are GTSNPN and SVGIG (reference sequence). V lost 1 base to trimming and J lost 0 bases, with 16 bases between them. The CDR3 DNA follows: TGTGCCTGGAGTGAACCTAGGGGGGGGATCTCCTATAATTCACCCCTCCACTTT. It codes for CAWSEPRGGISYNSPLHF.